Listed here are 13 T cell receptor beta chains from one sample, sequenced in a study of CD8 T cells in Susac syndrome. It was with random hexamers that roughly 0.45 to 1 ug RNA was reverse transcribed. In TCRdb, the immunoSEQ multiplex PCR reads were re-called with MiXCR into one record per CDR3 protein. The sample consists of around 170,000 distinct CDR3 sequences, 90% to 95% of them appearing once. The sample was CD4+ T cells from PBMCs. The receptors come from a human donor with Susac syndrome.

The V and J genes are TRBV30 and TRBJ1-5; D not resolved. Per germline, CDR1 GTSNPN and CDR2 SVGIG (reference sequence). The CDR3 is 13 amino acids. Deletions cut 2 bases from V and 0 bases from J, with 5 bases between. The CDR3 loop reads CAWSQLSNQPQHF. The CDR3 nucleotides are TGTGCCTGGAGTCAGCTTAGCAATCAGCCCCAGCATTTT.

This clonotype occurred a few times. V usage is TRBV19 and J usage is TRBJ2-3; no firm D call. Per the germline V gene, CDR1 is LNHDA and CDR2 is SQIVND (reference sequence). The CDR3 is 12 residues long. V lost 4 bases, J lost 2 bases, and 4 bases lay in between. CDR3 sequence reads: CASSKDTDTQYF. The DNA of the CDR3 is TGTGCCAGTAGTAAGGACACAGATACGCAGTATTTT. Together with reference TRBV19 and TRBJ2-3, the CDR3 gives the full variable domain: DGGITQSPKYLFRKEGQNVTLSCEQNLNHDAMYWYRQDPGQGLRLIYYSQIVNDFQKGDIAEGYSVSREKKESFPLTVTSAQKNPTAFYLCASSKDTDTQYFGPGTRLTVL.

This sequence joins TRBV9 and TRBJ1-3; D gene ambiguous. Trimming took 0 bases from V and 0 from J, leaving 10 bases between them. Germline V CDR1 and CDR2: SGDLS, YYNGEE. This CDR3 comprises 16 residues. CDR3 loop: CASSVDPGTSGNTIYF. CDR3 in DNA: TGTGCCAGCAGCGTAGATCCGGGTACCTCTGGAAACACCATATATTTT.

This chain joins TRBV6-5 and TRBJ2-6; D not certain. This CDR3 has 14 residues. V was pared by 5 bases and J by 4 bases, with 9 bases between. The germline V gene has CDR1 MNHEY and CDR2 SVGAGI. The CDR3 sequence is CASSTTSGANVLTF. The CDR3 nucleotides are TGTGCCAGCAGTACCACCTCGGGGGCCAACGTCCTGACTTTC.

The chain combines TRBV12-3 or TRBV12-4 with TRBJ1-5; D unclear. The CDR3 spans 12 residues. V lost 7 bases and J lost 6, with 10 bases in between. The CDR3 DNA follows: TGTGCCAGCACAACGGAAGTTCAGCCCCAGCATTTT. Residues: CASTTEVQPQHF.

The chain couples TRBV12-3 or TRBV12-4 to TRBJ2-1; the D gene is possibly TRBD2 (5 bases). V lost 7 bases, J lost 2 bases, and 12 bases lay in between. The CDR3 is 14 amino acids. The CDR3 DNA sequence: TGTGCCAGCACCCGGGGAAGGGCCTACAATGAGCAGTTCTTC. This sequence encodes CASTRGRAYNEQFF.

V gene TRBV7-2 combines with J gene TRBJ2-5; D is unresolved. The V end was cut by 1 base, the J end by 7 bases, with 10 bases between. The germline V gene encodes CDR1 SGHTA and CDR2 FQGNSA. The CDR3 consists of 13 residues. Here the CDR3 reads CASSLESFGTQYF. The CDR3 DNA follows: TGTGCCAGCAGCTTAGAAAGTTTTGGGACCCAGTACTTC.

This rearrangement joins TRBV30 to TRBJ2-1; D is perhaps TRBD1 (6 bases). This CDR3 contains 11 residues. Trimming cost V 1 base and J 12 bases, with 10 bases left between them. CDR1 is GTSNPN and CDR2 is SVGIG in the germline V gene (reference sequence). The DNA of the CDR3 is TGTGCCTGGAGTGAGGGGGTTAGGCAGTTCTTC. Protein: CAWSEGVRQFF.

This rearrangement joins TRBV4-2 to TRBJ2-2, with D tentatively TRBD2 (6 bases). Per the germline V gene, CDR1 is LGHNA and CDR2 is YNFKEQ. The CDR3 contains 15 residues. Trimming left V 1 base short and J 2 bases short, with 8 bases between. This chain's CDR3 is CASSQALANTGELFF. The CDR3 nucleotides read TGTGCCAGCAGCCAAGCACTAGCTAACACCGGGGAGCTGTTTTTT.

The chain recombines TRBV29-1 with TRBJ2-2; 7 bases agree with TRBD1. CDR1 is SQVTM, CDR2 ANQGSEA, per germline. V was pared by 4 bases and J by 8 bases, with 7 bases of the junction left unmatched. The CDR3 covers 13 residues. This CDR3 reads CSVARGGIGELFF. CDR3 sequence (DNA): TGCAGCGTTGCTCGAGGGGGCATTGGGGAGCTGTTTTTT.

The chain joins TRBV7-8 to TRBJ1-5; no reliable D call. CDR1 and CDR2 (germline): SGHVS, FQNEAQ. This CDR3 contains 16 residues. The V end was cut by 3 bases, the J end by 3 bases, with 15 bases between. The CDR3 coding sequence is TGTGCCAGCAGCTTCCAGGCGGCTGTCGACAATCAGCCCCAGCATTTT. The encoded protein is CASSFQAAVDNQPQHF. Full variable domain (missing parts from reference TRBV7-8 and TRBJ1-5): GAGVSQSPRYKVAKRGQDVALRCDPISGHVSLFWYQQALGQGPEFLTYFQNEAQLDKSGLPSDRFFAERPEGSVSTLKIQRTQQEDSAVYLCASSFQAAVDNQPQHFGDGTRLSIL.

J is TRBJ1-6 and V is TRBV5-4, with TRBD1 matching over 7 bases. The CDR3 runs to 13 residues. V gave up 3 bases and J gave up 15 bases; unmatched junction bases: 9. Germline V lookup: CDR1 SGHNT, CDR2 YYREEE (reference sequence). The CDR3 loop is CASSYTGDIVLHF. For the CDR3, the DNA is TGTGCCAGCAGCTATACAGGGGACATAGTCCTCCACTTT.

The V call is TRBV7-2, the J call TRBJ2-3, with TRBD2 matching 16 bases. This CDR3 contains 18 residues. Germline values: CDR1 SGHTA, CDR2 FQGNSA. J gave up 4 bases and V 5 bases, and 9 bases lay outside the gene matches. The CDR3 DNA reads TGTGCCAGCAGCGCACTGGGACTAGCGGGGGGGCTGGCAGATACGCAGTATTTT. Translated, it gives CASSALGLAGGLADTQYF.